The TCR beta chain under discussion was sequenced for a study of T cell changes during pregnancy in multiple sclerosis. The table came from immunoSEQ multiplex PCR; TCRdb's copy has only in-frame clones and leaves some out. Of around 65,000 clones detected, around 90% appear once; the ten largest clones hold about 1.3%. This CDR3 region has 16 residues. Looked up from germline, CDR1 is SGHTA and CDR2 is FQGTGA. Between the trimmed V and J ends, which lost 2 bases and 4 bases, there was a span of 17 bases. The sequencing here drew on peripheral blood, taken in the third trimester of pregnancy. This receptor was identified in a female donor in good health, enrolled as a control in a pregnancy study. The chain uses TRBV7-3 and TRBJ2-5; the D is unclear. CDR3 sequence: CASSLGHLPNIETQYF. DNA for the CDR3: TGTGCCAGCAGCTTAGGTCACCTACCAAATATAGAGACCCAGTACTTC.